A single sample gave rise to the 18 T cell receptor beta chains below, sequenced in a study of blood T cell repertoires in COVID-19. Assay: immunoSEQ multiplex PCR; the TCRdb copy retains only in-frame clones and omits some. The sample carries 100,000 to 150,000 clones, 84% recorded once. The specimen was peripheral blood. The source is an elderly woman with acute or convalescent COVID-19.

The chain is built from TRBV7-6 and TRBJ1-2; 7 nucleotides line up with TRBD1. V gave up 5 bases and J gave up 0 bases; unmatched junction bases: 9. The CDR3 length is 16 residues. Germline lookup yields CDR1 SGHVS and CDR2 FNYEAQ. In nucleotides, the CDR3 is TGTGCCAGCAGCCCCGGGGCAGGGGGGTCTAACTATGGCTACACCTTC. It is translated as CASSPGAGGSNYGYTF.

The chain combines TRBV18 with TRBJ2-1; 8 bases align to TRBD2. This CDR3 region has 16 residues. CDR1 is KGHSH, CDR2 LQKENI, per germline. V shed 3 bases and J 4 bases; nucleotides not matched to a gene: 8. DNA of the CDR3: TGTGCCAGCTCACCTCTTGCGGGGGGATCGTACAATGAGCAGTTCTTC. This translates into CASSPLAGGSYNEQFF.

The rearrangement uses TRBV11-2 and TRBJ1-5; 9 nucleotides align to TRBD1. The CDR3 extends over 17 amino acids. The junction had 9 bases not matched to a gene; V was cut back by 3 bases and J by 3 bases. Germline loops: CDR1 SGHAT, CDR2 FQNNGV. CDR3 sequence reads: CASSLGQGVEANQPQHF. The DNA of the CDR3 is TGTGCCAGCAGCTTGGGACAGGGAGTTGAGGCCAATCAGCCCCAGCATTTT.

This clone was observed a single time. The chain couples TRBV19 to TRBJ2-1, with 9 nucleotides matching TRBD1. Germline CDR1 is LNHDA and CDR2 is SQIVND (reference sequence). The CDR3 has 13 residues. V trimming: 8 bases; J trimming: 7 bases; junction bases outside the gene matches: 6. The chain's CDR3 is CASQTGGRNEQFF. The CDR3 DNA is TGTGCCAGTCAGACAGGGGGAAGGAATGAGCAGTTCTTC.

This chain connects TRBV6-5 to TRBJ1-2; 8 bases line up with TRBD1. V trimming: 6 bases; J trimming: 2 bases; junction bases outside the gene matches: 8. The CDR3 runs 15 residues. Germline-derived CDR1 and CDR2 are MNHEY and SVGAGI. CDR3 sequence: CASSVGDRTNYGYTF. The CDR3 nucleotides are TGTGCCAGCAGCGTCGGGGACAGGACGAACTATGGCTACACCTTC.

This clone was counted once. The chain has TRBV11-2 and TRBJ2-1; D unclear. This CDR3 is 11 amino acids long. Germline CDR1 and CDR2: SGHAT and FQNNGV. The V gene lost 0 bases and the J gene lost 13 bases, with 7 bases spanning the gap. The CDR3 loop is CASSLDISQFF. The CDR3 DNA reads TGTGCCAGCAGCTTAGATATTTCCCAGTTCTTC. Combining the CDR3 with reference TRBV11-2 and TRBJ2-1 gives the whole variable domain EAGVAQSPRYKIIEKRQSVAFWCNPISGHATLYWYQQILGQGPKLLIQFQNNGVVDDSQLPKDRFSAERLKGVDSTLKIQPAKLEDSAVYLCASSLDISQFFGPGTRLTVL.

This clone has more than one count but fewer than ten. This chain connects TRBV6-1 to TRBJ1-2; 9 nucleotides line up with TRBD1. Looked up from germline, CDR1 is MNHNS and CDR2 is SASEGT. The CDR3 covers 16 residues. Germline trimming cut 3 bases from V and 4 bases from J; bases unmatched to any gene: 9. For the CDR3, the DNA is TGTGCCAGCAGTGATCCGGGACAGGGATTTCGCTATGGCTACACCTTC. Amino acid sequence: CASSDPGQGFRYGYTF.

The chain couples TRBV10-3 to TRBJ1-1; perhaps TRBD1 as D (6 bases). V was shortened by 10 bases and J by 5 bases, with 20 bases between the two germline ends. The CDR3 extends over 14 amino acids. The germline V gene has CDR1 ENHRY and CDR2 SYGVKD. In DNA, the CDR3 is TGTGCCAGTCGTCTGGGGGGGCGGGATACTGAAGCTTTCTTT. It encodes CASRLGGRDTEAFF.

V usage is TRBV7-9 and J usage is TRBJ2-5; possible D gene TRBD1, 6 bases. Trimming removed 3 bases from V and 1 base from J, with 24 bases in between. Germline-derived CDR1 and CDR2 are SEHNR and FQNEAQ (reference sequence). This CDR3 contains 19 residues. CDR3 sequence (DNA): TGTGCCAGCAGCTTCGCCGGGACACGAGATCGGATAAGCCAAGAGACCCAGTACTTC. Translation: CASSFAGTRDRISQETQYF.

The chain employs TRBV27 and TRBJ2-1; 8 bases are a match to TRBD2. J lost 2 bases, V lost 4 bases, and 1 base had no gene match. CDR1 MNHEY and CDR2 SMNVEV come from the germline V gene (reference sequence). The CDR3 totals 14 residues. In nucleotides, the CDR3 is TGTGCCAGCAGTTCGGGGGGGGCCTACAATGAGCAGTTCTTC. Translated: CASSSGGAYNEQFF.

The chain has TRBV29-1 and TRBJ2-3; 9 bases are shared with TRBD2. Germline V lookup: CDR1 SQVTM, CDR2 ANQGSEA. The CDR3 runs to 13 residues. V lost 7 bases, J lost 1 base, and 3 bases stayed unmatched. CDR3 nucleotides: TGCAGCGGGGAGCGGGGGGGCACAGATACGCAGTATTTT. Protein product: CSGERGGTDTQYF.

The CDR3 loop is CASSPGTDEQYF. The CDR3, as DNA: TGTGCCAGCAGTCCCGGGACAGACGAGCAGTACTTC. V usage is TRBV6-6 and J usage is TRBJ2-7; 7 bases map to TRBD1. Per the germline V gene, CDR1 is MNHNY and CDR2 is SVGAGI (reference sequence). The CDR3 is made up of 12 amino acids. V lost 5 bases and J lost 5; bases outside the gene matches: 3.

This clone appeared once. The rearrangement links TRBV10-3 to TRBJ2-7, with TRBD1 matching over 8 bases. The CDR3 is 13 amino acids. Germline-derived CDR1 and CDR2 are ENHRY and SYGVKD. V shed 4 bases, J shed 7 bases, and the junction held 6 bases outside the gene matches. In DNA, the CDR3 is TGTGCCATCAGTGGGGAGACAGGGGTAGAGCAGTACTTC. It codes for CAISGETGVEQYF.

The chain has TRBV19 and TRBJ2-1; 9 bases match TRBD2. CDR1 and CDR2 (germline): LNHDA, SQIVND (reference sequence). V was pared by 7 bases and J by 0 bases, with 7 bases of the junction left unmatched. The CDR3 loop spans 16 amino acids. The CDR3 here is CASTPRAGGSYNEQFF. The CDR3 DNA sequence: TGTGCCAGTACTCCCCGAGCGGGAGGCTCCTACAATGAGCAGTTCTTC. The complete variable domain, with remaining parts taken from reference TRBV19 and TRBJ2-1, reads DGGITQSPKYLFRKEGQNVTLSCEQNLNHDAMYWYRQDPGQGLRLIYYSQIVNDFQKGDIAEGYSVSREKKESFPLTVTSAQKNPTAFYLCASTPRAGGSYNEQFFGPGTRLTVL.

J is TRBJ1-4 and V is TRBV6-2 or TRBV6-3; 9 nucleotides match TRBD1. In germline, CDR1 is MNHEY, CDR2 SVGEGT. This CDR3 comprises 16 residues. The ends lost 5 bases at V and 2 bases at J; junction bases unmatched: 6. This CDR3 is CASSRNRGPTNEKLFF. CDR3 nucleotides: TGTGCCAGCAGTCGCAACAGGGGGCCTACTAATGAAAAACTGTTTTTT.

The gene calls are TRBV18 and TRBJ2-2, with a possible D match to TRBD1 (5 bases). Germline CDR1 KGHSH, CDR2 LQKENI. The CDR3 extends over 17 amino acids. The V end lost 5 bases, the J end lost 5 bases, and 21 bases lay between the germline ends. The CDR3 region is CASSSRGGAGKTGELFF. Written as DNA, the CDR3 is TGTGCCAGCTCATCGCGCGGTGGGGCCGGAAAAACCGGGGAGCTGTTTTTT.

This chain connects TRBV19 to TRBJ1-3; maybe TRBD1 (5 bases). Trimming removed 7 bases at V and 0 bases at J, with 16 bases between. The length of the CDR3 is 16 residues. CDR1 LNHDA and CDR2 SQIVND come from the germline V gene (reference sequence). This CDR3 is CASIGMRQSSGNTIYF. The CDR3 nucleotides read TGTGCCAGTATCGGCATGCGACAGAGCTCTGGAAACACCATATATTTT.

The rearrangement links TRBV7-9 to TRBJ2-6, with 7 bases aligning to TRBD2. V was pared by 4 bases and J by 0 bases, with 3 bases of the junction left unmatched. This CDR3 spans 16 amino acids. Germline V gene data show CDR1 as SEHNR and CDR2 as FQNEAQ (reference sequence). The CDR3 reads CASSSRETSGANVLTF. CDR3 sequence (DNA): TGTGCCAGCAGCTCGCGGGAGACCTCTGGGGCCAACGTCCTGACTTTC.